The entry below gives a single T cell receptor beta chain sequence along with its context. No antigen is known for it. The data are from a study of shared clonotypes between healthy human individuals. About the study: Plates per donor: three CD4 naive, three CD4 memory, two CD8 naive, one CD8 memory.

Overall study results and limits: Among the subsets, naive ones generally showed larger estimated richness than memory ones. Only a few donors were included, so the genetic and exposure-history diversity represented was limited.

Repertoires were generated with immunoSEQ multiplex PCR, while TCRdb's copy carries only in-frame clones and drops some. The data hold around 340,000 clones, with 70% to 75% observed a single time. Healthy HIV-negative adults without recent acute infections or vaccinations served as donors. The sample was memory CD4+ T cells sorted from blood. Subset: CD45RA-negative fraction. The sequence derives from a man aged 25 to 40 in good health.

The CDR3 nucleotides read TGCTCTGAGGGGCTGGTGGAGACCCAGTACTTC. It translates to CSEGLVETQYF. The rearrangement joins TRBV20-1 to TRBJ2-5; either TRBD1 or TRBD2 may supply D (5 bases each). This CDR3 contains 11 residues. CDR1 is DFQATT, CDR2 SNEGSKA, per germline (reference sequence).